This TCR beta chain was retrieved from a study of OX40 agonist ivuxolimab in advanced cancers. Across the whole study: Among those enrolled, mean age was about 58 years (range about 23 to 79) and approximately 83% were male. Partial responses were achieved by three patients, of whom one had hepatocellular carcinoma and two had cutaneous melanoma.

This clone has only one observation. The target antigen is unknown. The protocol was immunoSEQ multiplex PCR, while the TCRdb copy is restricted to in-frame clones and leaves out a portion. In the table there are tens of thousands of clones, 85% of which are singletons. Findings of the study overall: Averaging showed that CD8+ T cells had more expanded clones than CD4+ did. Circulating CD4+ and CD8+ T cells showed clonal expansion by week 6 at 0.1 to 3.0 mg/kg.

The sample was CD4+ or CD8+ T cells sorted from blood, taken in a trial of the OX40 agonist ivuxolimab. The origin of this receptor is an adult with an advanced solid tumor such as melanoma, head and neck, liver or kidney cancer.

Here the CDR3 reads CASSRRLAGVETQYF. Here the CDR3 DNA reads TGTGCCAGCAGTCGTCGACTAGCGGGGGTCGAGACCCAGTACTTC. The V gene is TRBV6-5, the J gene TRBJ2-5; TRBD2 agrees at 12 bases. CDR3 length equals 15 residues. Trimming took 5 bases from V and 5 from J; bases not matched to a gene: 6. Germline CDR1 reads MNHEY; CDR2 reads SVGAGI.